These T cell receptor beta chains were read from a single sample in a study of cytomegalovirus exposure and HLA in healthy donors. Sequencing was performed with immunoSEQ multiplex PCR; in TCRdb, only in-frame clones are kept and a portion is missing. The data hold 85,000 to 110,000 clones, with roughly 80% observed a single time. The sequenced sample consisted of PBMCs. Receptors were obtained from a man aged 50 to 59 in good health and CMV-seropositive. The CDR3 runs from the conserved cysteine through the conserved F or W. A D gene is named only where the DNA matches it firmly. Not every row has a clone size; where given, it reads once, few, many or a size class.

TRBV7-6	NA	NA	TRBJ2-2	CASSLAGALGTGELFF	TGTGCCAGCAGCTTAGCGGGCGCCCTGGGCACCGGGGAGCTGTTTTTT
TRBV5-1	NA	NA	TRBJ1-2	CASSLGGDLGYGYTF	TGCGCCAGCAGCTTGGGAGGGGACTTGGGCTATGGCTACACCTTC
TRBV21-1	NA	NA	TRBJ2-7	CASSKTTGYTQSYEQYF	TGTGCCAGCAGCAAAACTACGGGATACACCCAGTCCTACGAGCAGTACTTC
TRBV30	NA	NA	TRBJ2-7	CAWRGRNYEQYF	TGTGCCTGGAGAGGCAGGAACTACGAGCAGTACTTC
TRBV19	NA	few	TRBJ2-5	CASSGPGAAQETQYF	TGTGCCAGTAGTGGACCTGGGGCTGCCCAAGAGACCCAGTACTTC
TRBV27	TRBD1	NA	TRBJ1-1	CASSLKDRGPVNTEAFF	TGTGCCAGCAGTCTAAAGGACAGGGGGCCGGTGAACACTGAAGCTTTCTTT
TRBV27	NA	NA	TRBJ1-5	CASRAGENQPQHF	TGTGCCAGCAGGGCAGGTGAAAATCAGCCCCAGCATTTT
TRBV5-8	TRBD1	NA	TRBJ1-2	CASSPWDSYGYTF	TGTGCCAGCAGCCCCTGGGACAGCTATGGCTACACCTTC
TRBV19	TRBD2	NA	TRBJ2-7	CASSIMASGRYEQYF	TGTGCCAGTAGTATCATGGCTAGCGGGAGATACGAGCAGTACTTC
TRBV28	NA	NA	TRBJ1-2	CATNSNYGYTF	TGTGCCACCAACAGTAACTATGGCTACACCTTC
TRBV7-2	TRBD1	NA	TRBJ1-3	CASSLGDRGLGNTIYF	TGTGCCAGCAGCTTAGGGGACAGGGGGTTAGGAAACACCATATATTTT
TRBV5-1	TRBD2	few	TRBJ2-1	CASSNGLVEEQFF	TGCGCCAGCAGCAACGGACTAGTTGAGGAGCAGTTCTTC
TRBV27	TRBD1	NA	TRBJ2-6	CASKGAAQGQTNVLTF	TGTGCCAGCAAGGGAGCGGCACAGGGGCAGACCAACGTCCTGACTTTC
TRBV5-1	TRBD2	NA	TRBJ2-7	CASSLAGASGTYEQYF	TGCGCCAGCAGCTTGGCCGGGGCTAGCGGGACCTACGAGCAGTACTTC
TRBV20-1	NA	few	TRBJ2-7	CSGRGTREQYF	TGCAGCGGACGAGGGACTCGCGAGCAGTACTTC
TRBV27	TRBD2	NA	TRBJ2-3	CASSTSGSRPDTQYF	TGTGCAAGCTCCACTAGCGGGAGTCGCCCAGATACGCAGTATTTT
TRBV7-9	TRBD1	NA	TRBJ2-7	CASSLGGTAYEQYF	TGTGCCAGCAGCTTAGGGGGGACAGCCTACGAGCAGTACTTC
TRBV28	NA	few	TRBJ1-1	CASRPFGKGETEAFF	TGTGCCAGCAGACCTTTCGGCAAAGGGGAAACTGAAGCTTTCTTT
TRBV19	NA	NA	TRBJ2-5	CASSIGATRTQYF	TGTGCCAGTAGTATAGGGGCCACTAGGACCCAGTACTTC
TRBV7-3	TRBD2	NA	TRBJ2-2	CASSLRGGTEELFF	TGTGCCAGCAGCTTAAGGGGGGGGACGGAAGAGCTGTTTTTT
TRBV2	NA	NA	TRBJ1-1	CASTLGQNTEAFF	TGTGCCAGCACTCTGGGACAGAACACTGAAGCTTTCTTT
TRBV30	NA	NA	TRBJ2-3	CAWSGVGRSTDTQYF	TGTGCCTGGAGTGGCGTTGGGCGTTCCACAGATACGCAGTATTTT
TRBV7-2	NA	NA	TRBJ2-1	CASSPQGPRGSYNEQFF	TGTGCCAGCAGCCCTCAGGGTCCGCGGGGCTCCTACAATGAGCAGTTCTTC
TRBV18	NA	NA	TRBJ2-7	CASSRAVSGNYEQYF	TGTGCCAGCTCCCGGGCGGTTAGCGGTAACTACGAGCAGTACTTC
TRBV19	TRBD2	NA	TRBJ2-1	CASSRTSGRIVFYNEQFF	TGTGCCAGTAGTCGGACTAGCGGGAGGATTGTGTTCTACAATGAGCAGTTCTTC
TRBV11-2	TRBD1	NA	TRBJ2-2	CASSLLQGAGELFF	TGTGCCAGCAGCTTACTACAGGGGGCCGGGGAGCTGTTTTTT
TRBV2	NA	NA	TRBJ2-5	CASRADSQETQYF	TGTGCCAGCAGAGCAGACAGCCAAGAGACCCAGTACTTC
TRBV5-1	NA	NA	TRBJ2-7	CASSLQPTSSYEQYF	TGCGCCAGCAGCTTACAGCCGACGAGCTCCTACGAGCAGTACTTC
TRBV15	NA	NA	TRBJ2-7	CATSRGVQAADEQYF	TGTGCCACCAGCAGAGGAGTGCAGGCAGCCGACGAGCAGTACTTC
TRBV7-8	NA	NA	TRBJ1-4	CASRGGGIATNEKLFF	TGTGCCAGCAGGGGTGGGGGGATTGCAACTAATGAAAAACTGTTTTTT
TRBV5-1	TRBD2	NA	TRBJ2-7	CASSRVGRAYEQYF	TGCGCCAGCAGCCGCGTGGGGAGGGCCTACGAGCAGTACTTC
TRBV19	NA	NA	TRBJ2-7	CASTPGRGAYEQYF	TGTGCCAGTACCCCAGGAAGGGGCGCCTACGAGCAGTACTTC
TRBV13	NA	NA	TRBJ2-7	CASSPPGTSSSYEQYF	TGTGCCAGCAGTCCACCAGGGACTTCGAGCTCCTACGAGCAGTACTTC
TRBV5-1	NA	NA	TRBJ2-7	CASRAEGTSSYEQYF	TGCGCCAGCAGAGCAGAGGGCACGAGCTCCTACGAGCAGTACTTC
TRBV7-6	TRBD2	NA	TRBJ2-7	CASSLAVSGSTYEQYF	TGTGCCAGCAGCTTAGCAGTTAGCGGGAGTACCTACGAGCAGTACTTC
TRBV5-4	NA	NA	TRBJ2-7	CASSFAGNYEQYF	TGTGCCAGCAGCTTTGCAGGGAACTACGAGCAGTACTTC
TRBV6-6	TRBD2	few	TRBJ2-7	CASSASGPTYEQYF	TGTGCCAGCAGTGCTAGCGGGCCGACCTACGAGCAGTACTTC
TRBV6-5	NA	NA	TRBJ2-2	CASSRESPVAGELFF	TGTGCCAGCAGCCGGGAATCACCAGTCGCCGGGGAGCTGTTTTTT
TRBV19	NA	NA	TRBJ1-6	CASSHRGDDSPLHF	TGTGCCAGTAGTCACCGCGGGGATGATTCACCCCTCCACTTT
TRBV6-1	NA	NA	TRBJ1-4	CASSEAAGTGFEKLFF	TGTGCCAGCAGTGAAGCGGCTGGAACAGGGTTCGAAAAACTGTTTTTT
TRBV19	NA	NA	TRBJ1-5	CASSMGGRSQPQHF	TGTGCCAGTAGTATGGGGGGGCGCAGCCAGCCCCAGCATTTT
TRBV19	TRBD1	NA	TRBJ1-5	CASSIPGTGMNQPQHF	TGTGCCAGTAGTATTCCCGGGACAGGGATGAATCAGCCCCAGCATTTT
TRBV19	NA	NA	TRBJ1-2	CASSISEVYGYTF	TGTGCCAGTAGTATTTCAGAGGTCTATGGCTACACCTTC
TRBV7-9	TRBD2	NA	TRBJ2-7	CASTTNGGAGTSSYEQYF	TGTGCCAGCACCACCAACGGGGGGGCGGGGACAAGCTCCTACGAGCAGTACTTC
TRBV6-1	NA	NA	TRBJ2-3	CASVGGADTQYF	TGTGCCAGCGTCGGTGGTGCAGATACGCAGTATTTT
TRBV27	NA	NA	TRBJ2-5	CASSFGLAGETQYF	TGTGCCAGCAGTTTTGGTCTAGCAGGAGAGACCCAGTACTTC
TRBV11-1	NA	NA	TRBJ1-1	CASSEPRGANTEAFF	TGTGCCAGCAGCGAACCCCGGGGGGCGAACACTGAAGCTTTCTTT
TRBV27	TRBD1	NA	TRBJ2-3	CASSLSVRTGENTDTQYF	TGTGCCAGCAGTTTATCGGTCCGGACAGGGGAGAACACAGATACGCAGTATTTT
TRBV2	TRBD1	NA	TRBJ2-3	CASSLQGNTDTQYF	TGTGCCAGCAGCCTACAGGGGAACACAGATACGCAGTATTTT
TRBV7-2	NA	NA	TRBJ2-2	CASSPPWGGGPGAGELFF	TGTGCCAGCAGCCCCCCGTGGGGGGGAGGGCCAGGGGCCGGGGAGCTGTTTTTT
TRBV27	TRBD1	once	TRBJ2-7	CASSLGTGTGSYEQYF	TGTGCCAGCAGTTTGGGAACCGGGACAGGGTCCTACGAGCAGTACTTC
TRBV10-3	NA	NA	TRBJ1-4	CAISAEDGRNEKLFF	TGTGCCATCAGTGCGGAGGACGGAAGAAATGAAAAACTGTTTTTT
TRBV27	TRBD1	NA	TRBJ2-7	CASSLSLGGPYEQYF	TGTGCCAGCAGTTTATCGTTAGGGGGCCCCTACGAGCAGTACTTC